Given below is one T cell receptor beta chain in context. Its antigen is not identified. At one end the junction does not follow the germline gene, possibly because of a read error. Via MiXCR, TCRdb re-called the reads, giving one row per CDR3 protein. The sample lists 450,000 to 600,000 distinct CDR3 sequences, roughly 46% occurring once. This entry comes from a study of T cell repertoires in cytomegalovirus infection. As for the study in general: Public TCR beta signatures indicated both CMV infection and matching HLA type. General observations from the study: Based on cumulative public TCR beta family frequency, carriers of CMV plus the relevant HLA were identified.

Germline CDR1 MGHRA, CDR2 YSYEKL. This CDR3 has 16 amino acids. The chain joins TRBV4-1 to TRBJ2-1; unclear D gene. The sequences come from cultured PBMCs, collected from culture after CMV antigen stimulation. The source of this sequence is a human donor in good health (CMV status not recorded). Some clones in this sample may be carry-over from other donors' samples. In DNA, the CDR3 is TGTGCCAGCAGCCAAGCCTCGGGCCCCAGAAATACCCCTAGGGTATTC. This codes for CASSQASGPRNTPRVF.